This T cell receptor beta chain came from a study of PD-1 blockade in mismatch repair-deficient tumors. Study details: Patients had eleven to twelve mismatch repair-deficient cancer types and were previously treated and progressing.

Profiling relied on immunoSEQ multiplex PCR, and the TCRdb table lists in-frame clones only, not all of them. The table has just under 80,000 clones, roughly 80% seen once. The germline V and J ends were trimmed by 2 bases and 2 bases, with 12 bases remaining between them. The CDR3 is 15 residues long. Germline V gene sequence: CDR1 SGHAT, CDR2 FQDESV (reference sequence). Material: peripheral blood, obtained 44 weeks after starting pembrolizumab. This sequence originates from an adult with mismatch repair-deficient cancer. V usage is TRBV11-1 and J usage is TRBJ1-2, with D possibly being TRBD1 (6 bases). CDR3 in amino acids: CASSLRTGQNYGYTF. The CDR3 nucleotides read TGTGCCAGCAGCTTAAGAACCGGACAGAACTATGGCTACACCTTC.